This T cell receptor (beta chain) was captured by sequencing in a study of T-cell reconstitution after alpha-beta-depleted transplantation in children. Library preparation (for TCRbeta) was performed with unique molecular identifiers. One entry per CDR3 protein, called by TCRdb with MiXCR from the PCR reads. The sample lists 600,000 to 800,000 distinct CDR3 sequences, around 14% occurring once. Germline CDR1 SGHRS, CDR2 YFSETQ. The V segment lost 2 bases and the J segment 1 base; nucleotides outside the gene matches: 9. CDR3 size: 16 residues. This clonotype was counted only a few times. Antigen unknown. Study observations and caveats: Reports say that about two months after transplant, the alpha-beta T cells came out of several hundred graft clones that had expanded. One year after transplant, T-cell counts and diversity came mostly from newly produced T cells. Several patients had high TCRbeta diversity at day 60; it came from surviving recipient T cells and thymic progenitors.

This chain links TRBV5-1 with TRBJ2-7; TRBD1 agrees at 7 bases. The sequence was collected from a girl aged 2 to 9 with congenital amegakaryocytic thrombocytopenia, due to receive a stem cell transplant. The sample in question was PBMCs, obtained before TCRalphabeta/CD19-depleted stem cell transplant. CDR3 residues: CASSFSPGQSSYEQYF. The CDR3 region has the DNA TGCGCCAGCAGCTTTTCTCCGGGACAGAGTTCCTACGAGCAGTACTTC.